Listed below are T cell receptor beta chains from one sample, sequenced in a study of blood T cell repertoires in COVID-19. Profiled with immunoSEQ multiplex PCR; TCRdb holds only in-frame clones, not every one. The data show some 360,000 clones, approximately 89% seen once. Material for sequencing was peripheral blood. Receptor source: a woman aged 60-70 years with COVID-19, enrolled during active disease. The CDR3 runs from the conserved cysteine through the conserved F or W. Each record gives: V gene, J gene, D gene, CDR3 DNA, CDR3 protein. D genes are given only for firm matches.

V: TRBV11-2; J: TRBJ2-1; D: TRBD2; DNA: TGTGCCAGCAGCCCAAGGACTAGCCCCTACAATGAGCAGTTCTTC; CDR3: CASSPRTSPYNEQFF
V: TRBV13; J: TRBJ1-1; D: TRBD1; DNA: TGTGCCAGCAGCTTAGTGAGGACAGGCTTTGAAGCTTTCTTT; CDR3: CASSLVRTGFEAFF
V: TRBV6-6; J: TRBJ1-5; D: TRBD1; DNA: TGTGCCAGCAGTCAGACAGGGGGAGGGCTATATAGCAATCAGCCCCAGCATTTT; CDR3: CASSQTGGGLYSNQPQHF
V: TRBV2; J: TRBJ2-1; D: -; DNA: TGTGCCAGCAGATCTAGCGCCTCCTACAATGAGCAGTTCTTC; CDR3: CASRSSASYNEQFF
V: TRBV18; J: TRBJ1-4; D: -; DNA: TGTGCCAGCTCACCATTAAAAGGGCTGGGGAGTGAAAAACTGTTTTTT; CDR3: CASSPLKGLGSEKLFF
V: TRBV24-1; J: TRBJ2-1; D: -; DNA: TGTGCCACCAGTGATTCAGGATCTCCGACCTACAATGAGCAGTTCTTC; CDR3: CATSDSGSPTYNEQFF
V: TRBV10-3; J: TRBJ1-4; D: TRBD1; DNA: TGTGCCATCAGTGGGACAGGGACTGATGAAAAACTGTTTTTT; CDR3: CAISGTGTDEKLFF
V: TRBV9; J: TRBJ2-1; D: -; DNA: TGTGCCAGCAGCGTAGCGCGGACACCCGTACAATATGAGCAGTTCTTC; CDR3: CASSVARTPVQYEQFF
V: TRBV28; J: TRBJ2-1; D: TRBD2; DNA: TGTGCCAGCAGTCGGGGGGGTGAGCAGTTCTTC; CDR3: CASSRGGEQFF
V: TRBV7-9; J: TRBJ2-2; D: -; DNA: TGTGCCAGCAATACAGGGTATGGGAACACCGGGGAGCTGTTTTTT; CDR3: CASNTGYGNTGELFF
V: TRBV5-6; J: TRBJ2-7; D: TRBD1; DNA: TGTGCCAGCAGCACAAAGTACAGGGGGCGACAATACGAGCAGTACTTC; CDR3: CASSTKYRGRQYEQYF
V: TRBV2; J: TRBJ2-1; D: TRBD1; DNA: TGTGCCAGCACGAGGGGGCGTGACAATGAGCAGTTCTTC; CDR3: CASTRGRDNEQFF
V: TRBV9; J: TRBJ2-1; D: TRBD2; DNA: TGTGCCAGCAGCGCTCGACTAGCTCAAAATGAGCAGTTCTTC; CDR3: CASSARLAQNEQFF
V: TRBV7-8; J: TRBJ1-5; D: -; DNA: TGTGCCAGCAGCCAAACCTTGCGGGATCAGCCCCAGCATTTT; CDR3: CASSQTLRDQPQHF
V: TRBV4-1; J: TRBJ1-2; D: TRBD1; DNA: TGCGCCAGCAGCCCCGGGACAGCAAGCTATGGCTACACCTTC; CDR3: CASSPGTASYGYTF
V: TRBV2; J: TRBJ1-5; D: TRBD1; DNA: TGTGCCAGCAGTTTGACAGGGGACAGCAATCAGCCCCAGCATTTT; CDR3: CASSLTGDSNQPQHF
V: TRBV4-1; J: TRBJ2-2; D: -; DNA: TGCGCCAGCAGCCAACCCTACCCCGGGGAGCTGTTTTTT; CDR3: CASSQPYPGELFF
V: TRBV7-6; J: TRBJ1-2; D: -; DNA: TGTGCCAGCAGTTTGGGGGGGGCCTCAGTCGGCTACACCTTC; CDR3: CASSLGGASVGYTF
V: TRBV19; J: TRBJ2-1; D: TRBD1; DNA: TGTGCCAGTAGTAAGGCGGGACAGGGTACTAACAATGAGCAGTTCTTC; CDR3: CASSKAGQGTNNEQFF
V: TRBV6-5; J: TRBJ2-5; D: -; DNA: TGTGCCAGCAGTTCCAAAAGACTAGGCCAAGAGACCCAGTACTTC; CDR3: CASSSKRLGQETQYF